A selection of T cell receptor beta chains follows, all from one sample in a study of persistence of HIV-infected CD4 T cells. Assay used: immunoSEQ multiplex PCR; TCRdb lists only in-frame clones, some missing. The data show some 41,000 clones, with approximately 80% seen just once and roughly 1.5% held by the top ten. These TCRs' antigens remain unknown. This specimen was CD4+ T cells sorted from PBMCs after 18-hour stimulation, taken from a patient who received antiretroviral therapy. These receptors originate from an adult man with HIV who was CMV-seropositive. Both conserved end residues are part of each CDR3. Fields, in order: clone size, D gene, J gene, V gene, CDR3 protein, CDR3 DNA. The D gene is left open where the match is weak. For some rows the clone size is stated as once, few or many, or as a class when expanded; others skip it.

NA	NA	TRBJ1-1	TRBV2	CASKRGGTEAFF	TGTGCCAGCAAGCGAGGCGGGACTGAAGCTTTCTTT
NA	TRBD2	TRBJ2-4	TRBV30	CAWMPGGGGAKNIQYF	TGTGCCTGGATGCCGGGAGGCGGGGGGGCCAAAAACATTCAGTACTTC
NA	TRBD2	TRBJ2-1	TRBV7-2	CASSRTSGGLGASYNEQFF	TGTGCCAGCAGCCGGACTAGCGGGGGTCTCGGGGCCTCCTACAATGAGCAGTTCTTC
NA	NA	TRBJ2-7	TRBV25-1	CASSEWGGAQYF	TGTGCCAGCAGTGAATGGGGCGGGGCTCAGTACTTC
NA	NA	TRBJ2-7	TRBV20-1	CSARASYEQYF	TGCAGTGCGCGTGCTTCCTACGAGCAGTACTTC
NA	NA	TRBJ2-2	TRBV7-9	CASSVNTGSGELFF	TGTGCCAGCAGCGTTAATACAGGGAGCGGGGAGCTGTTTTTT
NA	NA	TRBJ1-4	TRBV6-5	CASSGGSSYSEKLFF	TGTGCCAGCAGCGGCGGATCCTCATACAGCGAAAAACTGTTTTTT
few	NA	TRBJ1-1	TRBV5-1	CASSLTQGTYEAFF	TGCGCCAGCAGCCTGACCCAGGGCACTTATGAAGCTTTCTTT
NA	NA	TRBJ2-3	TRBV28	CASSSIRSSSTDTQYF	TGTGCCAGCAGTTCTATTAGGTCATCTAGCACAGATACGCAGTATTTT
NA	TRBD2	TRBJ2-7	TRBV2	CASSEVRRLAGGPKQYF	TGTGCCAGCAGTGAAGTGAGGCGTCTAGCGGGGGGGCCTAAGCAGTACTTC
NA	TRBD1	TRBJ1-4	TRBV2	CASRYGQVGNEKLFF	TGTGCCAGCAGATACGGACAGGTCGGAAATGAAAAACTGTTTTTT
NA	TRBD1	TRBJ2-3	TRBV3-1/TRBV3-2	CASSQARQGPQYF	TGTGCCAGCAGCCAAGCTAGACAGGGGCCGCAGTATTTT
NA	NA	TRBJ1-1	TRBV28	CASRGLPEAFF	TGTGCCAGCAGGGGACTCCCTGAAGCTTTCTTT
NA	NA	TRBJ1-6	TRBV6-5	CAFPLGGAKDSPLHF	TGTGCCTTCCCCTTGGGAGGGGCCAAGGATTCACCCCTCCACTTT
NA	NA	TRBJ2-1	TRBV5-1	CASSSVSDRSYNEQFF	TGCGCCAGCAGCTCGGTTTCTGACAGGTCCTACAATGAGCAGTTCTTC
few	TRBD1	TRBJ1-6	TRBV13	CASSLGGQGFYNSPLHF	TGTGCCAGCAGCTTAGGGGGACAGGGGTTCTATAATTCACCCCTCCACTTT
NA	NA	TRBJ2-7	TRBV10-1	CASSDIGSEQYF	TGCGCCAGCAGTGATATAGGATCCGAGCAGTACTTC
NA	TRBD2	TRBJ2-1	TRBV6-5	CASSYSILARNEQFF	TGTGCCAGCAGTTACTCGATACTAGCGCGGAATGAGCAGTTCTTC
NA	TRBD2	TRBJ2-1	TRBV7-2	CASSFSSGGGNEQFF	TGTGCCAGCAGCTTTAGTAGCGGGGGTGGGAATGAGCAGTTCTTC